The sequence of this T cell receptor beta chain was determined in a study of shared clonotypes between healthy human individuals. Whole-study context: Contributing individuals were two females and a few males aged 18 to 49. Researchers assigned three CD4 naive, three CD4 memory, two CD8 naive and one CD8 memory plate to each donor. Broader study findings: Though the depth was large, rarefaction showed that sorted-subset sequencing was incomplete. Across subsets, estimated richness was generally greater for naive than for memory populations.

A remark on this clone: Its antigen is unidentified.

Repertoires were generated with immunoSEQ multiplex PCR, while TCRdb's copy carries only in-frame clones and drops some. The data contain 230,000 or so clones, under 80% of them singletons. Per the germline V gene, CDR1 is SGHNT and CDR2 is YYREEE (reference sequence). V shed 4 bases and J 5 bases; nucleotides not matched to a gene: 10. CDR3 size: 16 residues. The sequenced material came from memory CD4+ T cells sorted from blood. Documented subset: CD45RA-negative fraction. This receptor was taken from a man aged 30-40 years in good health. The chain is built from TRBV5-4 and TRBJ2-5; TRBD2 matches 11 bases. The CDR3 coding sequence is TGTGCCAGCAGCCCAGGAGAACTAGCGGGAGTTGAGACCCAGTACTTC. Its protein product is CASSPGELAGVETQYF.